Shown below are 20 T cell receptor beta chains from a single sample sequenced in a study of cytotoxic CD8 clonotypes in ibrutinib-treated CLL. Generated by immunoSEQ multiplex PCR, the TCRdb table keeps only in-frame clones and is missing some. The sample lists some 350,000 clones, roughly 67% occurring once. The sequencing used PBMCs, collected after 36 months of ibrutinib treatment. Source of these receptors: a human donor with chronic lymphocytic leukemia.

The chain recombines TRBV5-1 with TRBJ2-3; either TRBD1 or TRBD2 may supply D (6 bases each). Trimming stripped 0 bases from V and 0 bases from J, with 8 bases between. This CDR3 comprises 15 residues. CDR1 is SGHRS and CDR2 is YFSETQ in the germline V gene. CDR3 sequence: CASSLVGGSTDTQYF. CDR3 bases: TGCGCCAGCAGCTTGGTCGGGGGCAGCACAGATACGCAGTATTTT.

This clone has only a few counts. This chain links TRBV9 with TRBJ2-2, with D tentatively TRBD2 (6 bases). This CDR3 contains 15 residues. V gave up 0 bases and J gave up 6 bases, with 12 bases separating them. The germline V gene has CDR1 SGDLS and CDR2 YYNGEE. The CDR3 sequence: CASSVAEGWSGELFF. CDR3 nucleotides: TGTGCCAGCAGCGTAGCGGAGGGTTGGTCCGGGGAGCTGTTTTTT.

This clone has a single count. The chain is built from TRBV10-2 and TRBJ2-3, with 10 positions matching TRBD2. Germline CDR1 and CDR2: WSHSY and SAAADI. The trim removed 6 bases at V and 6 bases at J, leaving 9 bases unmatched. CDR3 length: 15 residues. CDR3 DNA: TGCGCCAGCAGCGCCGGGACTAGCGCATGGGATACGCAGTATTTT. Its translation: CASSAGTSAWDTQYF.

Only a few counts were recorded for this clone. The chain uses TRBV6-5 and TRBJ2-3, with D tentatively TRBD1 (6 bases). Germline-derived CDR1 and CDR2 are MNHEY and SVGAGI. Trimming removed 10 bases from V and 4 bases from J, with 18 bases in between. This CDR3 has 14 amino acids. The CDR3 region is CATGERGLADTQYF. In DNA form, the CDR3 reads TGTGCCACCGGCGAGAGGGGGTTAGCAGATACGCAGTATTTT.

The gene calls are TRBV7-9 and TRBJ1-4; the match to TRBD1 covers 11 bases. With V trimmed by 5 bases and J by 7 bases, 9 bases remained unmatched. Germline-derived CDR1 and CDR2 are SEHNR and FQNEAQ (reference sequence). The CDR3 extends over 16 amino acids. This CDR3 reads CASSLGQGEWGEKLFF. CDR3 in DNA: TGTGCCAGCAGCCTGGGACAGGGGGAATGGGGTGAAAAACTGTTTTTT.

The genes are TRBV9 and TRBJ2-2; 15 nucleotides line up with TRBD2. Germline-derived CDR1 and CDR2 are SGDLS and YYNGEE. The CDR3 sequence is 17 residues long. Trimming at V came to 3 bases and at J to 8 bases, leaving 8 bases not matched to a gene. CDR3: CASSGPGLAGGAGELFF. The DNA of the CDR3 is TGTGCCAGCAGCGGACCCGGACTAGCGGGAGGGGCGGGGGAGCTGTTTTTT.

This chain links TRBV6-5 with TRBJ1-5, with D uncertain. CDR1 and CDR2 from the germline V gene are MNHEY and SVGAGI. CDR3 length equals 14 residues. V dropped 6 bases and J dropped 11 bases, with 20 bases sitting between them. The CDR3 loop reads CASSPSFPGEAQHF. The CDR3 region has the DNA TGTGCCAGCAGCCCCTCGTTCCCAGGTGAGGCCCAGCATTTT.

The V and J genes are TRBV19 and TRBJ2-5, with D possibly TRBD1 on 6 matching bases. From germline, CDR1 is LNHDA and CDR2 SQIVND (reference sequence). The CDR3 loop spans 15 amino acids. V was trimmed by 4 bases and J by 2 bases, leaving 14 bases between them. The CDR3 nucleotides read TGTGCCAGTAGTACCGCCCCGGACAGTCAAGAGACCCAGTACTTC. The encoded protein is CASSTAPDSQETQYF.

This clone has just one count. The CDR3 region has the DNA TGTGCCAGTAGAGGAGGGCGCGCCGGAGCGGGGGGCAACGAGCAGTACTTC. Protein: CASRGGRAGAGGNEQYF. V usage is TRBV19 and J usage is TRBJ2-7, with 9 bases that match TRBD2. This CDR3 has 17 amino acids. Trimming at V came to 6 bases and at J to 5 bases, leaving 17 bases not matched to a gene. CDR1 and CDR2 from the germline V gene are LNHDA and SQIVND (reference sequence).

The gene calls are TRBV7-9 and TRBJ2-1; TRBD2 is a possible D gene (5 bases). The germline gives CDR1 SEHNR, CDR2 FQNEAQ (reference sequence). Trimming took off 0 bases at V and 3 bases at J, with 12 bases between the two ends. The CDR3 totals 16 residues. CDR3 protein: CASSLARGGLYNEQFF. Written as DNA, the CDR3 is TGTGCCAGCAGCTTAGCGCGTGGCGGGCTCTACAATGAGCAGTTCTTC. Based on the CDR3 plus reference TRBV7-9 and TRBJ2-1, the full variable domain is DTGVSQNPRHKITKRGQNVTFRCDPISEHNRLYWYRQTLGQGPEFLTYFQNEAQLEKSRLLSDRFSAERPKGSFSTLEIQRTEQGDSAMYLCASSLARGGLYNEQFFGPGTRLTVL.

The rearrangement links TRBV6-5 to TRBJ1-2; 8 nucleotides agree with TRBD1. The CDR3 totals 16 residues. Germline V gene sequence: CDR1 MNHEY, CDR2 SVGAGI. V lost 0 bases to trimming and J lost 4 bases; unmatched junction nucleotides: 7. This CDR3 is CASSYSPTGDSYGYTF. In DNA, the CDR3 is TGTGCCAGCAGTTACTCTCCGACAGGGGACAGCTATGGCTACACCTTC.

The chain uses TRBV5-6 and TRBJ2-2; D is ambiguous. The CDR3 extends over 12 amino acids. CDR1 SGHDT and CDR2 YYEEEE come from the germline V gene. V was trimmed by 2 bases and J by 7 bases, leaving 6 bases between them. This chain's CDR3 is CASSFQIGELFF. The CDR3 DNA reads TGTGCCAGCAGCTTCCAAATCGGGGAGCTGTTTTTT.

CDR3 amino acids: CASSPLGSGNTIYF. In DNA form, the CDR3 reads TGTGCCAGCAGCCCGCTGGGCTCTGGAAACACCATATATTTT. The chain employs TRBV9 and TRBJ1-3; D remains ambiguous. Trimming cost V 4 bases and J 0 bases, with 8 bases left between them. The CDR3 extends over 14 amino acids. Germline lookup yields CDR1 SGDLS and CDR2 YYNGEE. The variable domain in full, completed from reference TRBV9 and TRBJ1-3, reads DSGVTQTPKHLITATGQRVTLRCSPRSGDLSVYWYQQSLDQGLQFLIQYYNGEERAKGNILERFSAQQFPDLHSELNLSSLELGDSALYFCASSPLGSGNTIYFGEGSWLTVV.

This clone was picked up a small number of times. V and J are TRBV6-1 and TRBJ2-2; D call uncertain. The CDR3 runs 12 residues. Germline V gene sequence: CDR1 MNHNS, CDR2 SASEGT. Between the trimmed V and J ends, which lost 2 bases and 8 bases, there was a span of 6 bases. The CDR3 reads CASSEFEGELFF. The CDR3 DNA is TGTGCCAGCAGTGAATTTGAAGGGGAGCTGTTTTTT.

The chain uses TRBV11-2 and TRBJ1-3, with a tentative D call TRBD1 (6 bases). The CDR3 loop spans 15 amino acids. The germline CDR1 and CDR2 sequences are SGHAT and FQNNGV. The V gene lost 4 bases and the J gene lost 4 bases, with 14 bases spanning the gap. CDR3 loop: CASSSRNREGNTIYF. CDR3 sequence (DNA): TGTGCCAGCAGCTCTAGGAACAGGGAAGGAAACACCATATATTTT.

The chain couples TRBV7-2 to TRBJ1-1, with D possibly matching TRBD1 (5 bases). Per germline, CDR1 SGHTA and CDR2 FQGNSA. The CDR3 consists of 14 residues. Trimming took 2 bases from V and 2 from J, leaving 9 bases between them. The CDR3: CASSLSQGNTEAFF. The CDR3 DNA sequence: TGTGCCAGCAGCTTAAGCCAGGGCAACACTGAAGCTTTCTTT.

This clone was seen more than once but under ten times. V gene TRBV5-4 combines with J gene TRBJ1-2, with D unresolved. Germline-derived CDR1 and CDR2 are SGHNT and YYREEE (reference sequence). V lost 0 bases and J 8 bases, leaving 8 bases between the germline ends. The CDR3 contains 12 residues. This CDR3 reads CASSLETRGYTF. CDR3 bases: TGTGCCAGCAGCTTGGAAACGAGGGGCTACACCTTC.

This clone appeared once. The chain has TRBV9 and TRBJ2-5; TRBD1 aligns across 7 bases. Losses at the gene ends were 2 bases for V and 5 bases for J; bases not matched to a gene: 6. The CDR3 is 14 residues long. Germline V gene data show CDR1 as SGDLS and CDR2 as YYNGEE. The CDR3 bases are TGTGCCAGCAGCGTCTCCGGGACAGCGGAGACCCAGTACTTC. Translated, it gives CASSVSGTAETQYF.

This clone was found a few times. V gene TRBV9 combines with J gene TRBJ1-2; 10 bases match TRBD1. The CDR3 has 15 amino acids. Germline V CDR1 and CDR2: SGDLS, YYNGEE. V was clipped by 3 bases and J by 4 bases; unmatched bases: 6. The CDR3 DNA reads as TGTGCCAGCAGCGACGGGACAGGGGTGAGCTATGGCTACACCTTC. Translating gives CASSDGTGVSYGYTF.

The CDR3 DNA is TGTGCCAGCAGCTTGATTGGGGAAAAAGGATATGGCTACACCTTC. It is translated as CASSLIGEKGYGYTF. This chain connects TRBV5-6 to TRBJ1-2; D unresolved. Per the germline V gene, CDR1 is SGHDT and CDR2 is YYEEEE. The V end lost 1 base, the J end lost 5 bases, and 15 bases lay between the germline ends. This CDR3 comprises 15 residues. The full variable domain, completed using reference TRBV5-6 and TRBJ1-2, is DAGVTQSPTHLIKTRGQQVTLRCSPKSGHDTVSWYQQALGQGPQFIFQYYEEEERQRGNFPDRFSGHQFPNYSSELNVNALLLGDSALYLCASSLIGEKGYGYTFGSGTRLTVV.